The clone carrying this TCR beta chain came up a few times. What it recognizes is unknown. Unique molecular identifiers were used to barcode this TCRbeta library. TCRdb redid the calling of the PCR reads with MiXCR, one entry per CDR3 protein. The data show over 100,000 distinct CDR3 sequences, 10% to 13% seen once. This CDR3 comprises 18 residues. J was trimmed by 3 bases and V by 6 bases; bases with no gene match: 19. The germline V gene has CDR1 SNHLY and CDR2 FYNNEI. The data belong to a study of T-cell reconstitution after alpha-beta-depleted transplantation in children. Notes on the study in general: Several hundred graft clones that had expanded were reportedly the source of alpha-beta T cells about two months after transplant. Newly produced T cells mostly accounted for T-cell counts and diversity one year post-transplant.

The J gene is TRBJ2-7, the V gene TRBV2; 8 bases line up with TRBD2. Sequenced here: PBMCs, sampled before TCRalphabeta/CD19-depleted stem cell transplant. The clonotype originates from a boy aged 2-15 years with acute lymphoblastic leukemia, due to receive a stem cell transplant. The CDR3 protein is CASSHGTSSSSWGYEQYF. The CDR3 nucleotides are TGTGCCAGCAGCCACGGGACTAGTAGCTCCTCTTGGGGCTACGAGCAGTACTTC.